This T cell receptor beta chain is drawn from a study of blood T cell repertoires in COVID-19. The Seattle site enrolled patients during active infection and followed them longitudinally. Germline lookup yields CDR1 SGHAT and CDR2 FQNNGV. This CDR3 has 13 amino acids. The V gene lost 4 bases and the J gene lost 4 bases, with 11 bases spanning the gap. Assay used: immunoSEQ multiplex PCR; TCRdb lists only in-frame clones, some missing. The data contain approximately 230,000 clones, approximately 88% of them singletons. The origin of this receptor is a young woman with COVID-19, enrolled during active disease. This chain links TRBV11-2 with TRBJ2-7, with D perhaps matching TRBD2 (6 bases). Sequencing was performed on peripheral blood. This CDR3 is CASSSPRDYEQYF. As DNA, the CDR3 is TGTGCCAGCAGCTCGCCGCGGGATTACGAGCAGTACTTC.